Following are 10 T cell receptor beta chains from one sample sequenced in a study of T cell repertoires in cytomegalovirus infection. TCRdb re-analysed the reads in MiXCR, keeping a single row per CDR3 protein. Of about 310,000 distinct CDR3 sequences listed, roughly 15% are singletons. Sequencing was carried out using PBMCs. Every receptor here comes from a human donor in good health (CMV status not recorded). Some clones in this sample may be carry-over from other donors' samples.

This clonotype was detected many times. This chain uses TRBV7-6 with TRBJ1-2; 10 bases line up with TRBD1. Germline V gives CDR1 SGHVS, CDR2 FNYEAQ. The junction had 15 bases not matched to a gene; V was cut back by 5 bases and J by 3 bases. The CDR3 consists of 18 residues. The CDR3 DNA follows: TGTGCCAGCAGCCCTCCGGGACAGGGGATGTTCAGCGACTATGGCTACACCTTC. It encodes CASSPPGQGMFSDYGYTF.

J is TRBJ2-2 and V is TRBV29-1; D is perhaps TRBD1 or TRBD2 (5 bases each). Germline CDR1 is SQVTM and CDR2 is ANQGSEA. The ends were cut back, 7 bases at V and 0 bases at J, with 15 bases in the middle. The CDR3 is 15 amino acids. The CDR3 DNA reads TGCAGCGCAAGCGCCGGGACGGCGAACACCGGGGAGCTGTTTTTT. The encoded protein is CSASAGTANTGELFF.

This clonotype was counted ten times or more. This rearrangement joins TRBV7-2 to TRBJ2-2; D gene uncertain. Per germline, CDR1 SGHTA and CDR2 FQGNSA. V was clipped by 2 bases and J by 2 bases, with 9 bases between them. CDR3 length: 15 amino acids. The chain's CDR3 is CASSLWALNTGELFF. CDR3 nucleotide sequence: TGTGCCAGCAGCTTATGGGCATTAAACACCGGGGAGCTGTTTTTT.

This clonotype was found a few times. This chain connects TRBV6-1 to TRBJ1-1, with TRBD1 as a possible D gene (5 bases). V lost 6 bases and J lost 5, with 19 bases in between. Germline V gives CDR1 MNHNS, CDR2 SASEGT. The CDR3 loop spans 15 amino acids. The CDR3 nucleotides are TGTGCCAGCAGCCGGCAGGGTGCGATAGGGACTGAAGCTTTCTTT. This gives the protein CASSRQGAIGTEAFF.

This chain uses TRBV7-6 with TRBJ2-3; D tentatively reads TRBD1 or TRBD2 (5 bases each). Germline V gene lookup returns CDR1 SGHVS and CDR2 FNYEAQ. Between the trimmed V and J ends, which lost 7 bases and 7 bases, there was a span of 27 bases. This CDR3 is built from 17 residues. CDR3 coding DNA: TGTGCCAGCACCCCACCCTCCGGGGCTAGACTTATGTATACGCAGTATTTT. Protein product: CASTPPSGARLMYTQYF.

The DNA of the CDR3 is TGTGCCAGCAGCTCGGGACAGCCTCTAGATACGCAGTATTTT. Translated, it gives CASSSGQPLDTQYF. The rearrangement joins TRBV6-8 to TRBJ2-3; 7 bases are a match to TRBD1. This CDR3 has 14 amino acids. CDR1 is MNHGY and CDR2 is SAAAGT in the germline V gene. Unmatched junction bases numbered 8, after V lost 6 bases and J lost 5 bases.

This clonotype was counted ten times or more. The chain uses TRBV6-2 or TRBV6-3 and TRBJ2-5, with D tentatively TRBD1 (6 bases). The CDR3 extends over 17 amino acids. Trimming left V 2 bases short and J 4 bases short, with 20 bases between. Germline V gene data show CDR1 as MNHEY and CDR2 as SVGEGT. CDR3 loop: CASSYKISTGSRETQYF. Written as DNA, the CDR3 is TGTGCCAGCAGTTACAAGATCAGTACAGGGAGCCGAGAGACCCAGTACTTC.

This sequence joins TRBV5-1 and TRBJ2-1, with TRBD2 identical over 10 bases. This CDR3 contains 14 residues. Trimming at V came to 5 bases and at J to 4 bases, leaving 3 bases not matched to a gene. CDR1 is SGHRS, CDR2 YFSETQ, per germline. The CDR3: CASRLAGCYNEQFF. The CDR3 coding sequence is TGCGCCAGCAGACTAGCGGGGTGTTACAATGAGCAGTTCTTC.

The V gene is TRBV10-3, the J gene TRBJ2-7; TRBD1 aligns across 7 bases. With 3 bases clipped from V and 3 bases from J, the junction kept 5 bases outside the gene matches. The CDR3 loop spans 14 amino acids. Germline V CDR1 and CDR2: ENHRY, SYGVKD. CDR3 nucleotide sequence: TGTGCCATCAGTGATGGGCAGGGGGACTACGAGCAGTACTTC. Translating it yields CAISDGQGDYEQYF.

This chain links TRBV20-1 with TRBJ1-6; D perhaps matches TRBD1 (5 bases). Per the germline V gene, CDR1 is DFQATT and CDR2 is SNEGSKA (reference sequence). The V gene lost 0 bases and the J gene lost 0 bases, with 18 bases spanning the gap. This CDR3 has 19 residues. The CDR3 loop reads CSARDLVGGRSSYNSPLHF. CDR3 sequence (DNA): TGCAGTGCTAGAGATTTAGTGGGGGGTAGGAGCTCCTATAATTCACCCCTCCACTTT.